This T cell receptor (beta chain) was found in a study of T cell repertoires in cytomegalovirus infection. About the study: An indication of both CMV infection and matching HLA type came from public TCR beta signatures. General study points: The response measured ex vivo was dominated by TCR beta clonotypes (HLA-C-restricted and CMV-specific).

This clonotype was counted a single time. What it binds is not known. TCRdb reanalysed the reads using MiXCR and keeps one entry per CDR3 protein. The profile shows approximately 700,000 distinct CDR3 sequences, roughly 35% of them singletons. Sequencing used PBMCs. The receptor's source is a human donor in good health (CMV status not recorded). Some clones in this sample may be carry-over from other donors' samples.

Here the CDR3 DNA reads TGTGCCAGCAGTTTCGTACAGGGGGTGAGCACTGAAGCTTTCTTT. This codes for CASSFVQGVSTEAFF. The chain recombines TRBV27 with TRBJ1-1; 8 bases agree with TRBD1. The CDR3 has 15 residues. CDR1 and CDR2 (germline): MNHEY, SMNVEV (reference sequence). V lost 3 bases to trimming and J lost 4 bases; unmatched junction nucleotides: 7.